This T cell receptor beta chain was observed in a study of vaccination and CD4 T cells after COVID-19. At the level of the study: Participants were vaccinated with two doses, given as either BNT162b2 or mRNA-1273 vaccine.

V gave up 2 bases and J gave up 0 bases, with 11 bases separating them. The CDR3 totals 15 residues. Germline V gene sequence: CDR1 SGHRS, CDR2 YFSETQ. Specified treatment: roughly ten-day PBMC culture with coronavirus spike peptide pools or control peptides (ViraFEST assay). Sequenced with the Oncomine TCR Beta short-read assay was DNA taken from cultured CD4+ T cells. TCRdb re-analysed the PCR reads in MiXCR, keeping a single row per CDR3 protein. The sample yields 25,000 to 30,000 distinct CDR3 sequences, approximately 66% seen once. This clonotype occurred a few times. Its antigen is undetermined. V and J are TRBV5-1 and TRBJ1-1; D remains unclear. The receptor's source is a human donor who received a COVID-19 vaccine. The sequencing used CD4+ T cells from blood, cultured in vitro, collected after SARS-CoV-2 vaccination. DNA of the CDR3: TGCGCCAGCAGCTTTGGTGGACGGTTGAACACTGAAGCTTTCTTT. Its protein product is CASSFGGRLNTEAFF.